This TCR beta chain was observed in a study of blood T cell repertoires in COVID-19. Study at large: Samples of COVID-19 (acute and convalescent) were obtained from the United States, Italy and Spain.

In the original processing: From reference gene primer amplification, estimates of nucleated cell counts were derived. Sequenced by immunoSEQ multiplex PCR; TCRdb stores in-frame clones only, minus some. V and J calls and clone size are as listed in that table; D and trimming were resolved from the DNA. The sample comprises approximately 90,000 clones, about four fifths of which are singletons, and over 5.5% rests with the top ten. Seattle researchers signed up patients amid active infection and tracked them longitudinally. V lost 3 bases, J lost 0 bases, and 6 bases lay in between. The V gene's germline CDR1 is MNHNS and CDR2 SASEGT. The CDR3 consists of 14 residues.

J is TRBJ1-5 and V is TRBV6-1; D unclear. This sequence originates from a man in his 70s with COVID-19, enrolled during active disease. The specimen sequenced was peripheral blood. CDR3 in amino acids: CASSDSYSNQPQHF. DNA for the CDR3: TGTGCCAGCAGTGACAGTTATAGCAATCAGCCCCAGCATTTT.